Listed below are T cell receptor beta chains from one sample, sequenced in a study of blood T cell repertoires in COVID-19. The protocol was immunoSEQ multiplex PCR, while the TCRdb copy is restricted to in-frame clones and leaves out a portion. The sample lists fewer than 120,000 clones; about 85% were seen once. Sequencing used peripheral blood. Receptors were obtained from a human donor in a cohort sampled during active COVID-19. The CDR3 runs from the conserved cysteine through the conserved F or W. D genes are given only for firm matches. Size tells how often a clone was seen (once, few, many) or the class of an expanded clone, and some rows leave it out.

v_gene: TRBV6-4
d_gene: TRBD1
abundance: once
j_gene: TRBJ1-3
CDR3nt: TGTGCCAGCCGGACAGGGTCCGGCTCTGGAAACACCATATATTTT
CDR3aa: CASRTGSGSGNTIYF

v_gene: TRBV11-2
d_gene: .
abundance: once
j_gene: TRBJ1-1
CDR3nt: TGTGCCAGCAGCTTAAGCGTGACTGAAGCTTTCTTT
CDR3aa: CASSLSVTEAFF

v_gene: TRBV18
d_gene: TRBD1
abundance: .
j_gene: TRBJ2-7
CDR3nt: TGTGCCAGCTCAGTGGACAGGGCATACGAGCAGTACTTC
CDR3aa: CASSVDRAYEQYF

v_gene: TRBV24-1
d_gene: TRBD2
abundance: few
j_gene: TRBJ2-3
CDR3nt: TGTGCCACCAGTGATTTTGCGGGAGGCCGCACAGATACGCAGTATTTT
CDR3aa: CATSDFAGGRTDTQYF

v_gene: TRBV27
d_gene: .
abundance: .
j_gene: TRBJ2-1
CDR3nt: TGTGCCAGCAGTTTTAGCGGTAGGGCCAATGAGCAGTTCTTC
CDR3aa: CASSFSGRANEQFF

v_gene: TRBV30
d_gene: .
abundance: .
j_gene: TRBJ1-2
CDR3nt: TGTGCCTGGAGTGTACAGTGGGGGCAGGGGAATGGCTACACCTTC
CDR3aa: CAWSVQWGQGNGYTF

v_gene: TRBV7-9
d_gene: .
abundance: .
j_gene: TRBJ1-1
CDR3nt: TGTGCCAGCAGCTTTACTCGCGGGGGCACTGAAGCTTTCTTT
CDR3aa: CASSFTRGGTEAFF

v_gene: TRBV15
d_gene: .
abundance: .
j_gene: TRBJ1-5
CDR3nt: TGTGCCACCAGCCCGGACAGTAGGTCGATAAGCCAGCATTTT
CDR3aa: CATSPDSRSISQHF

v_gene: TRBV6-5
d_gene: .
abundance: once
j_gene: TRBJ1-2
CDR3nt: TGTGCCAGCAGTTATCAGGGCTATGGCTACACCTTC
CDR3aa: CASSYQGYGYTF

v_gene: TRBV28
d_gene: .
abundance: .
j_gene: TRBJ2-2
CDR3nt: TGTGCCAGCATATCAGGGGGGAAGGACACCGGGGAGCTGTTTTTT
CDR3aa: CASISGGKDTGELFF

v_gene: TRBV5-6
d_gene: .
abundance: .
j_gene: TRBJ1-2
CDR3nt: TGTGCCAGCAGCTTCAGGGATGGCTACACCTTC
CDR3aa: CASSFRDGYTF

v_gene: TRBV3-1/TRBV3-2
d_gene: .
abundance: .
j_gene: TRBJ2-7
CDR3nt: TGTGCCAGCAGCCAAGGCGGGGTGACCTACGAGCAGTACTTC
CDR3aa: CASSQGGVTYEQYF

v_gene: TRBV28
d_gene: TRBD1
abundance: .
j_gene: TRBJ1-1
CDR3nt: TGTGCCAGCAGTAGGATACAGGGGGCTCGGACTGAAGCTTTCTTT
CDR3aa: CASSRIQGARTEAFF

v_gene: TRBV6-2/TRBV6-3
d_gene: .
abundance: once
j_gene: TRBJ1-5
CDR3nt: TGTGCCAGCAGCCGGGCCAACATGGGCAATCAGCCCCAGCATTTT
CDR3aa: CASSRANMGNQPQHF

v_gene: TRBV5-1
d_gene: TRBD2
abundance: .
j_gene: TRBJ2-1
CDR3nt: TGCGCCAGCAGCGCCCTAGCGGGGGGGCCCCATGAGCAGTTCTTC
CDR3aa: CASSALAGGPHEQFF

v_gene: TRBV6-5
d_gene: .
abundance: .
j_gene: TRBJ1-2
CDR3nt: TGTGCCAGCACCGGGGACTACTATGGCTACACCTTC
CDR3aa: CASTGDYYGYTF

v_gene: TRBV27
d_gene: TRBD1
abundance: .
j_gene: TRBJ1-5
CDR3nt: TGTGCCACCGCGGACAGGGAAAATCAGCCCCAGCATTTT
CDR3aa: CATADRENQPQHF

v_gene: TRBV4-2
d_gene: TRBD1
abundance: medium-sized
j_gene: TRBJ1-5
CDR3nt: TGTGCCAGCAGCCAAGGCCCCGGGACAGGGAACCAGCCCCAGCATTTT
CDR3aa: CASSQGPGTGNQPQHF

v_gene: TRBV10-2
d_gene: TRBD1
abundance: .
j_gene: TRBJ2-7
CDR3nt: TGCGCCAGCAGTCGGGACAGGGGAAGGTCCTACGAGCAGTACTTC
CDR3aa: CASSRDRGRSYEQYF

v_gene: TRBV5-4
d_gene: TRBD2
abundance: few
j_gene: TRBJ2-5
CDR3nt: TGTGCCAGCAGCGGCGGGACTAGCGGGAGAGGAGAGACCCAGTACTTC
CDR3aa: CASSGGTSGRGETQYF

v_gene: TRBV19
d_gene: TRBD1
abundance: .
j_gene: TRBJ2-7
CDR3nt: TGTGCCAGTAGTATAACAGGGGACTCCTACGAGCAGTACTTC
CDR3aa: CASSITGDSYEQYF

v_gene: TRBV7-9
d_gene: TRBD1
abundance: .
j_gene: TRBJ1-6
CDR3nt: TGTGCCAGCAGCTTAAGGACAGGGGTTTCACCCCTCCACTTT
CDR3aa: CASSLRTGVSPLHF

v_gene: TRBV14
d_gene: TRBD1
abundance: .
j_gene: TRBJ2-7
CDR3nt: TGTGCCAGCAGCCAATTTGGAGCTCCGGGACAGGTCTACTACGAGCAGTACTTC
CDR3aa: CASSQFGAPGQVYYEQYF

v_gene: TRBV9
d_gene: .
abundance: .
j_gene: TRBJ2-1
CDR3nt: TGTGCCAGCAGCCTAACCTCCCCCAATGAGCAGTTCTTC
CDR3aa: CASSLTSPNEQFF

v_gene: TRBV5-3
d_gene: .
abundance: once
j_gene: TRBJ1-6
CDR3nt: TGTGCCAGAAGCTTGATTCCCCGTTCACCCCTCCACTTT
CDR3aa: CARSLIPRSPLHF

v_gene: TRBV3-1/TRBV3-2
d_gene: .
abundance: .
j_gene: TRBJ1-4
CDR3nt: TGTGCCAGCAGCCAAGATAGAGTCCGCCGATTAACTAATGAAAAACTGTTTTTT
CDR3aa: CASSQDRVRRLTNEKLFF

v_gene: TRBV7-2
d_gene: TRBD1
abundance: .
j_gene: TRBJ2-3
CDR3nt: TGTGCCAGCAGGAAGGACAGGGGCGGAAATACGCAGTATTTT
CDR3aa: CASRKDRGGNTQYF

v_gene: TRBV10-3
d_gene: TRBD1
abundance: .
j_gene: TRBJ1-6
CDR3nt: TGTGCCACCCTGGTCGGGCCGGGACAGGGGGGATCACCCCTCCACTTT
CDR3aa: CATLVGPGQGGSPLHF

v_gene: TRBV27
d_gene: .
abundance: .
j_gene: TRBJ2-2
CDR3nt: TGTGCCAGCAGTTTATCCTTTTTACAGGGGACTTACACCGGGGAGCTGTTTTTT
CDR3aa: CASSLSFLQGTYTGELFF

v_gene: TRBV11-2
d_gene: TRBD2
abundance: .
j_gene: TRBJ2-2
CDR3nt: TGTGCCAGCAGCTTAGATCAGTGGGCAGGGAGGGACACCGGGGAGCTGTTTTTT
CDR3aa: CASSLDQWAGRDTGELFF

v_gene: TRBV11-2
d_gene: .
abundance: .
j_gene: TRBJ1-2
CDR3nt: TGTGCCAGCAGCTTAGAGACCGCGGCGTCCGATGGCTACACCTTC
CDR3aa: CASSLETAASDGYTF

v_gene: TRBV5-1
d_gene: .
abundance: .
j_gene: TRBJ1-2
CDR3nt: TGCGCCAGCAGCTTGGATCTGGGCTCCGGGGGGGGCTACACCTTC
CDR3aa: CASSLDLGSGGGYTF

v_gene: TRBV9
d_gene: TRBD1
abundance: .
j_gene: TRBJ1-2
CDR3nt: TGTGCCAGCAGCGTCGGGACAGGACTAAACTATGGCTACACCTTC
CDR3aa: CASSVGTGLNYGYTF

v_gene: TRBV5-1
d_gene: .
abundance: .
j_gene: TRBJ2-7
CDR3nt: TGCGCCAGCAGCGGGACAAGGATCTCCTACGAGCAGTACTTC
CDR3aa: CASSGTRISYEQYF